This is a list of T cell receptor beta chains from one sample in a study of blood T cell repertoires in COVID-19. The method was immunoSEQ multiplex PCR; TCRdb's version includes in-frame clones alone and lacks a portion of them. Among nearly 110,000 clones, approximately 80% were seen once, and the ten largest hold about 14%. The sequencing sample was made of peripheral blood. The receptors shown here come from a woman aged 55-69 years with acute or convalescent COVID-19. CDR3s include the opening cysteine and the closing phenylalanine or tryptophan. D genes are given only for firm matches.

>TRBV27|NA|TRBJ1-6
CASSHDRLESPLHF
TGTGCCAGCAGCCACGACAGGTTGGAGTCACCCCTCCACTTT
>TRBV18|NA|TRBJ1-6
CASSNGDTSSPLHF
TGTGCCAGCTCAAATGGGGACACCTCTTCACCCCTCCACTTT
>TRBV7-9|TRBD1|TRBJ2-7
CASSFGTVSYEQYF
TGTGCCAGCAGCTTTGGGACAGTCTCCTACGAGCAGTACTTC
>TRBV2|NA|TRBJ2-7
CASTIEGLEQYF
TGTGCCAGCACTATTGAGGGCTTGGAGCAGTACTTC
>TRBV19|NA|TRBJ2-1
CASSIAGYNEQFF
TGTGCCAGTAGTATAGCGGGTTACAATGAGCAGTTCTTC
>TRBV28|TRBD1|TRBJ1-3
CASSSSGGGGNTIYF
TGTGCCAGCAGTTCCTCAGGGGGTGGTGGAAACACCATATATTTT
>TRBV7-2|NA|TRBJ2-5
CASSLPGQETQYF
TGTGCCAGCAGCTTACCAGGCCAAGAGACCCAGTACTTC
>TRBV15|TRBD1|TRBJ1-5
CATSRGNRGSNQPQHF
TGTGCCACCAGCAGAGGGAACAGGGGTTCCAATCAGCCCCAGCATTTT
>TRBV6-6|NA|TRBJ1-1
CATATGLTVNTEAFF
TGTGCCACCGCGACCGGACTCACCGTGAACACTGAAGCTTTCTTT
>TRBV3-1/TRBV3-2|NA|TRBJ1-2
CASSQAGTRDYYGYTF
TGTGCCAGCAGCCAAGCTGGGACAAGAGACTACTATGGCTACACCTTC